This TCR beta chain appears in the sequencing data of a study of long-term antiretroviral therapy in people with HIV. Per the germline V gene, CDR1 is MNHEY and CDR2 is SVGAGI. Trimming left V 4 bases short and J 5 bases short, with 12 bases between. There are 14 residues in the CDR3. The immunoSEQ assay was v3.0, run at survey level. Assay used: immunoSEQ multiplex PCR; TCRdb lists only in-frame clones, some missing. The sample has over 35,000 clones, about 94% seen once; the top ten hold under 2.5%. This chain uses TRBV6-5 with TRBJ1-5; D remains unclear. This specimen was unsorted PBMCs, taken approximately 9.5 years after starting antiretroviral therapy. The TCR sequence derives from a man aged 25 to 40 with HIV. CDR3 in amino acids: CASSSRLLDQPQHF. Written as DNA, the CDR3 is TGTGCCAGCAGTTCCCGGTTGCTGGATCAGCCCCAGCATTTT.